The 3 T cell receptor beta chains presented below share a single source sample, sequenced in a study of shared clonotypes between healthy human individuals. The table came from immunoSEQ multiplex PCR; TCRdb's copy has only in-frame clones and leaves some out. Here the sample spans under 2.5 million clones, around 90% being singletons. The sample consisted of naive CD4+ T cells from PBMCs. Subset indicated: CD45RA+ positively selected. These receptors all come from a young man in good health. Some clones in this sample may be carry-over from other donors' samples.

The rearrangement joins TRBV6-6 to TRBJ2-6, with D unresolved. The CDR3 extends over 14 amino acids. V was shortened by 6 bases and J by 2 bases, with 8 bases between the two germline ends. CDR1 is MNHNY and CDR2 is SVGAGI in the germline V gene (reference sequence). CDR3 nucleotides: TGTGCCAGCAGCCCCTCGGCTGGGGCCAACGTCCTGACTTTC. This codes for CASSPSAGANVLTF.

V gene TRBV9 combines with J gene TRBJ1-2; D ambiguous. Germline V gene lookup returns CDR1 SGDLS and CDR2 YYNGEE. V was cut by 2 bases and J by 0 bases, with 20 bases left in between. This CDR3 region has 18 residues. The CDR3 protein is CASSVSPQRRLANYGYTF. Written as DNA, the CDR3 is TGTGCCAGCAGCGTCTCCCCGCAGAGGAGGTTAGCTAACTATGGCTACACCTTC.

The rearrangement links TRBV5-4 to TRBJ2-5; possible D gene TRBD2, 6 bases. This CDR3 has 14 amino acids. Germline-derived CDR1 and CDR2 are SGHNT and YYREEE (reference sequence). V lost 4 bases and J lost 2, with 12 bases in between. Written as DNA, the CDR3 is TGTGCCAGCAGCGGGACTGGCCCTCAAGAGACCCAGTACTTC. Its protein is CASSGTGPQETQYF. The complete variable domain, with remaining parts taken from reference TRBV5-4 and TRBJ2-5, reads ETGVTQSPTHLIKTRGQQVTLRCSSQSGHNTVSWYQQALGQGPQFIFQYYREEENGRGNFPPRFSGLQFPNYSSELNVNALELDDSALYLCASSGTGPQETQYFGPGTRLLVL.